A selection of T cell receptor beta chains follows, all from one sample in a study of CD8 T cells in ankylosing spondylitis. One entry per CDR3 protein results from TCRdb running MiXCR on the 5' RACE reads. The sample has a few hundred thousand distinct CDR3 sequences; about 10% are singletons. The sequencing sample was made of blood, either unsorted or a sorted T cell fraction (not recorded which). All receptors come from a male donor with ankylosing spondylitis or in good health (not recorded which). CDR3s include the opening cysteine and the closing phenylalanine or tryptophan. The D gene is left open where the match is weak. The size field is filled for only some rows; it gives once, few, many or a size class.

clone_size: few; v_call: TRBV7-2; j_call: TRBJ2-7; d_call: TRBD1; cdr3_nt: TGTGCCAGCAGCGGGGCAGGGGGCTACGAGCAGTACTTC; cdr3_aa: CASSGAGGYEQYF
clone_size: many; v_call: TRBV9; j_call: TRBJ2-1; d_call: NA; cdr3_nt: TGTGCCAGCAGCGTACAAAGCTCCTACAATGAGCAGTTCTTC; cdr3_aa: CASSVQSSYNEQFF
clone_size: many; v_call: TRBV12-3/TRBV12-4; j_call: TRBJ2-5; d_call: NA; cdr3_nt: TGTGCCAGCAGTTCCCTCACCGGCAACCAAGAGACCCAGTACTTC; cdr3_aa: CASSSLTGNQETQYF
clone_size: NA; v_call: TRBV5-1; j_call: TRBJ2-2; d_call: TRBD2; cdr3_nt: TGCGCCAGCAGCCTCCCCCTTAGCGGGGGGACCGGGGAGCTGTTTTTT; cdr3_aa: CASSLPLSGGTGELFF
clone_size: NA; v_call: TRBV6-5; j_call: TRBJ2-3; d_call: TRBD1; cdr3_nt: TGTGCCAGCAGTTCCCGGACAGGGTCCGATACGCAGTATTTT; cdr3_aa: CASSSRTGSDTQYF
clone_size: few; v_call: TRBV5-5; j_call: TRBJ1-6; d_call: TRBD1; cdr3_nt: TGTGCCAGCAGCCTCCGTTGGGGACAGGGGATTTCACCCCTCCACTTT; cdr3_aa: CASSLRWGQGISPLHF
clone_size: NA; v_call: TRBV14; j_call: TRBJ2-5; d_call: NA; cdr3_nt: TGTGCCAGCAGCCAAGAGGGACTCTGGGAGACCCAGTACTTC; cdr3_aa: CASSQEGLWETQYF
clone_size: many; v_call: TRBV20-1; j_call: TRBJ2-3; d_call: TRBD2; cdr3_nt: TGCAGTGCTCCAAGACCTCTAGCGGGAGTAGATACGCAGTATTTT; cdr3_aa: CSAPRPLAGVDTQYF
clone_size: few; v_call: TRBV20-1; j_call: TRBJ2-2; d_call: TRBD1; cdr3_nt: TGCAGTGCTTCCGACAGGGGGCTTGCCGGGGAGCTGTTTTTT; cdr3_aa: CSASDRGLAGELFF
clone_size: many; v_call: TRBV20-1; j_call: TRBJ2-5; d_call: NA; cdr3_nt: TGCAGTGCTAGAGATCTACGGGGAGAGAAGGGAACAGAGACCCAGTACTTC; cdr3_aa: CSARDLRGEKGTETQYF
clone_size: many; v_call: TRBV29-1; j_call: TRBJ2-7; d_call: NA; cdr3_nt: TGCAGCGTTGAGGGTGTCAGCCGCACCTCACCCTACGAGCAGTACTTC; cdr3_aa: CSVEGVSRTSPYEQYF
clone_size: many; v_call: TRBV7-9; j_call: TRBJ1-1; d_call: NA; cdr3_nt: TGTGCCAGCAGCCTGTATAGGGAGAACACTGAAGCTTTCTTT; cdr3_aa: CASSLYRENTEAFF
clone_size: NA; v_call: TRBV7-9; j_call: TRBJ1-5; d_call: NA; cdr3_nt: TGTGCCTCCGCGACCGGACAGTACGGTACTCAGCCCCAGCATTTT; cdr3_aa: CASATGQYGTQPQHF
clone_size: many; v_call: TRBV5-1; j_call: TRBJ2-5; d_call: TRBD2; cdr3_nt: TGCGCCAGCAGCTTGGTATTAGCGGGGGATGCGGAGACCCAGTACTTC; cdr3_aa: CASSLVLAGDAETQYF
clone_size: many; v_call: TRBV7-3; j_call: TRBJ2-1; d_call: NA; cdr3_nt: TGTGCCAGCAGCACGACTCCCATGGGCTACAATGAGCAGTTCTTC; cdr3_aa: CASSTTPMGYNEQFF
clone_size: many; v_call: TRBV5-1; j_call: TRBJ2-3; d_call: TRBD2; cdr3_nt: TGCGCCAGCAGCGATGGACTAGCGGGGGGAACCACAGATACGCAGTATTTT; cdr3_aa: CASSDGLAGGTTDTQYF
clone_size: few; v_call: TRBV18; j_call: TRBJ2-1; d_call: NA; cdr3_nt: TGTGCCAGCTCAACCTGGGCGGGGGCGCGGAATGAGCAGTTCTTC; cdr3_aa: CASSTWAGARNEQFF
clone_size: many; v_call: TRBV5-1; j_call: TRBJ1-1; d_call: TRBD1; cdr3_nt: TGCGCCAGCAGCGCCCAGACAGGGGGGAACACTGAAGCTTTCTTT; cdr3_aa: CASSAQTGGNTEAFF
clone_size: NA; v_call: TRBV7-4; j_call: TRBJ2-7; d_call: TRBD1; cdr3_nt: TGTGCCAGCAGCTCGAGTACCCACAGGGGGCTTCTCCTAAAGGCGAGTGAGCAGTACTTC; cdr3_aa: CASSSSTHRGLLLKASEQYF
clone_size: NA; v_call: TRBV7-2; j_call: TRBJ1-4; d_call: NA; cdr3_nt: TGTGCCAGCAGCCTCCGGGCTGATAATGAAAAACTGTTTTTT; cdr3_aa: CASSLRADNEKLFF
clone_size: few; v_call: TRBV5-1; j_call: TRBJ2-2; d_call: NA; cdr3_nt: TGCGCCAGCAGCTTGGCCTTACCTAACACCGGGGAGCTGTTTTTT; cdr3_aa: CASSLALPNTGELFF
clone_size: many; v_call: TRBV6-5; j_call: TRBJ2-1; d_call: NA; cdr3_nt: TGTGCCAGCAGTTACTCCAGAGACGTGGCTGAGCAGTTCTTC; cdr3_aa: CASSYSRDVAEQFF
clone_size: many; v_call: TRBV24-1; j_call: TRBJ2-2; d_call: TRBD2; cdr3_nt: TGTGCCACCAGTGATTCGATTAGCGGTGGTAGCGGGAGCTCCGGGGAGCTGTTTTTT; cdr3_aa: CATSDSISGGSGSSGELFF
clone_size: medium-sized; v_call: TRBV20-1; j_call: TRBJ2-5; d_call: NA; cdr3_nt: TGCAGTGCTAGAGAACGAGGGGAAGGGTTGTATGAGACCCAGTACTTC; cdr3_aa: CSARERGEGLYETQYF
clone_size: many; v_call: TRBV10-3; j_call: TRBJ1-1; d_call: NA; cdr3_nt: TGTGCCATCAATCGGGATAAACAAGGGAACACTGAAGCTTTCTTT; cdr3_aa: CAINRDKQGNTEAFF
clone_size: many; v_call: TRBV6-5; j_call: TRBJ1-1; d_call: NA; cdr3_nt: TGTGCCAGCAGTCAGCTAAACACTGAAGCTTTCTTT; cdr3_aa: CASSQLNTEAFF
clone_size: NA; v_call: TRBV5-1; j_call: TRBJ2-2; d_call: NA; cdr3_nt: TGCGCCAGCAGCTTGGACGGACTTGACACCGGGGAGCTGTTTTTT; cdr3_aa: CASSLDGLDTGELFF
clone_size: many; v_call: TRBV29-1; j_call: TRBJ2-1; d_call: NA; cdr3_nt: TGCAGCGTTGCTCCCGGGCAGGGTGAGCAGTTCTTC; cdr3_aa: CSVAPGQGEQFF
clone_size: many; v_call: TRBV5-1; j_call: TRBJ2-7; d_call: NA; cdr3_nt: TGCGCCAGCAGCATTGAACGGGGCATCGAGCAGTACTTC; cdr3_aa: CASSIERGIEQYF
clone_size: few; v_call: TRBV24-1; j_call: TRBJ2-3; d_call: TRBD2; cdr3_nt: TGTGCCACCAGTGACCGACTAGCGGGAGGTTTGGATACGCAGTATTTT; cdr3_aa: CATSDRLAGGLDTQYF
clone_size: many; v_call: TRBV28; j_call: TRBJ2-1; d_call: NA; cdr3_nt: TGTGCCAGCAGTCGCAGGGACTCCTACAATGAGCAGTTCTTC; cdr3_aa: CASSRRDSYNEQFF
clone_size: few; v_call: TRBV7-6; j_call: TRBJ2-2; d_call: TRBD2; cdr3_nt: TGTGCCAGCAGCTCCGGCGTGGCGGGCGGGGGTACCGGGGAGCTGTTTTTT; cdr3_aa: CASSSGVAGGGTGELFF
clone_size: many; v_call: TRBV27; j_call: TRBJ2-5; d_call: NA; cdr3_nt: TGTGCCAGCAGTTTCGGTAGTAGGGGGACCCAGTACTTC; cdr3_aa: CASSFGSRGTQYF
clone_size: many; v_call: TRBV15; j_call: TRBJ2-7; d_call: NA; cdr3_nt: TGTGCCACCAGCAGAGTGCACGAGCAGTACTTC; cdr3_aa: CATSRVHEQYF
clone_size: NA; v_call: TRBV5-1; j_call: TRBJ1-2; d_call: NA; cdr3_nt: TGCGCCAGCAGCCCCAGCGGGATCTATGGCTACACCTTC; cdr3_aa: CASSPSGIYGYTF
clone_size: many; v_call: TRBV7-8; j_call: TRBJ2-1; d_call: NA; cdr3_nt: TGTGCCAGCAGCGTAGGGTACAGCACGGATGAGCAGTTCTTC; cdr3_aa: CASSVGYSTDEQFF
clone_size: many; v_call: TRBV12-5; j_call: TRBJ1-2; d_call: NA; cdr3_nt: TGTGCTAGTGGCATTGGTAGGTCCCGCCGGGGCTACACCTTC; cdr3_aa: CASGIGRSRRGYTF
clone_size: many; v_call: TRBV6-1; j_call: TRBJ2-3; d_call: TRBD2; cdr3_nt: TGTGCCAGCAGCCCGGGCGATGTGGGCGGGAGTAGGTATACGCAGTATTTT; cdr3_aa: CASSPGDVGGSRYTQYF
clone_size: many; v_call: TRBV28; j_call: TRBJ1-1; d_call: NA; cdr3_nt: TGTGCCAGCAGTTTCGCGGGGCACACTGAAGCTTTCTTT; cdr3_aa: CASSFAGHTEAFF
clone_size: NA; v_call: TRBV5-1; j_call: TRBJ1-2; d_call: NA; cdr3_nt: TGCGCCAGCAGCTTCAATATCGACACTACTAACTATGGCTACACCTTC; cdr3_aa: CASSFNIDTTNYGYTF
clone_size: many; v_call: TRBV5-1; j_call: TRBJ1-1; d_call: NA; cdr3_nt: TGCGCCAGCAGCTTGGATCCTCGAAAAAGAATAAACACTGAAGCTTTCTTT; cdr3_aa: CASSLDPRKRINTEAFF
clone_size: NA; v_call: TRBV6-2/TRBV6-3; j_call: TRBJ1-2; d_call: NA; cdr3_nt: TGTGCCAGCAGTTACCCTACTCAAGCGGCTACCTTC; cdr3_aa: CASSYPTQAATF
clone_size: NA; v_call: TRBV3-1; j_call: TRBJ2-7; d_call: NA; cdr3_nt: TGTGCCTCCTGCCCCCCCTCCGAGACAGGCAGCTCCTACGAGCAGTACTTC; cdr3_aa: CASCPPSETGSSYEQYF
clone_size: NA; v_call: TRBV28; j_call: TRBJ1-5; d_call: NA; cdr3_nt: TGTGCCAGCGGGCCCAGGGCAGGACCCGACTACAATCAGCCCCAGCATTTT; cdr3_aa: CASGPRAGPDYNQPQHF
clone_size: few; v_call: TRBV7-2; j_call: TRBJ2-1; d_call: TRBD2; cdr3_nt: TGTGCCAGCAGTCGCGCTAGCGGGGGGGCCTACAATGAGCAGTTCTTC; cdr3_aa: CASSRASGGAYNEQFF
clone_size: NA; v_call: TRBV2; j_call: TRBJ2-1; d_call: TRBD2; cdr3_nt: TGTGCCAGCAGTGGGACTAGCGGGAGCCTTAGTAGACAGTTCTTC; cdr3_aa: CASSGTSGSLSRQFF
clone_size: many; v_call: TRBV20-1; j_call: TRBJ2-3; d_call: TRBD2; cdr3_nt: TGCAGTGCTGGACCCGGGACTAGACCCGAAGGCACAGATACGCAGTATTTT; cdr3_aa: CSAGPGTRPEGTDTQYF
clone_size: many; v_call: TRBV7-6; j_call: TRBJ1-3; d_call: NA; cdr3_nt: TGTGCCAGCAGCTTAGGTCAGGGGACTGGAAACACCATATATTTT; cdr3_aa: CASSLGQGTGNTIYF
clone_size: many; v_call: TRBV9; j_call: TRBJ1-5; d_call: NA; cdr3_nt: TGTGCCAGCAGCGTAGGGGTCAATCAGCCCCAGCATTTT; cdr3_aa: CASSVGVNQPQHF
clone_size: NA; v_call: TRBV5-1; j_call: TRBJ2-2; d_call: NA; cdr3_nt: TGCGCCAGCAGCTTGGCCGCGGTGAGCGGGACCGGGGAGCTGTTTTTT; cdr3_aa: CASSLAAVSGTGELFF
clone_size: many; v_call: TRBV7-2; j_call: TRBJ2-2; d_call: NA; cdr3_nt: TGTGCCAGCAGCCGTGTTACGACCGGGGAGCTGTTTTTT; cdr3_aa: CASSRVTTGELFF